This T cell receptor beta chain originates from a study of response to subunit inactivated influenza vaccine. TCRdb ran MiXCR on the RT-PCR reads and lists one entry per CDR3 protein. The table includes a few hundred thousand distinct CDR3 sequences, 12% to 15% detected once. Study-wide results and caveats: It was the authors' suggestion that each seasonal influenza vaccination recruits few new T cells.

CDR1 and CDR2 (germline): MDHEN, SYDVKM. The ends lost 4 bases at V and 3 bases at J; junction bases unmatched: 9. The CDR3 is 15 residues long. This clonotype was seen a few times. The antigen remains undetermined. The chain has TRBV28 and TRBJ2-7; 7 bases map to TRBD1. The TCR was taken from a man in his forties or fifties who received an inactivated influenza vaccine. The sequencing used PBMCs from blood, collected 11 to 12 days after vaccination. CDR3 sequence (DNA): TGTGCCAGCAGTTCATCCGGGACAGTTTACTACGAGCAGTACTTC. Protein sequence: CASSSSGTVYYEQYF.